This T cell receptor (beta chain) derives from a study of PD-L1 blockade in urothelial cancer. The data were produced by immunoSEQ multiplex PCR, yet TCRdb's version contains in-frame clones alone and is incomplete. The repertoire holds some 100,000 clones, with roughly nine tenths as singletons. The sequences come from PBMCs, collected around atezolizumab (anti-PD-L1) treatment. This sequence was found in a woman older than 75 with urothelial cancer.

CDR3 region: CASSLGGRTVNTEAFF. Here the CDR3 DNA reads TGTGCCAGCAGCTTGGGAGGGCGGACAGTGAACACTGAAGCTTTCTTT. V and J are TRBV5-4 and TRBJ1-1, with D possibly TRBD1 on 6 matching bases. This CDR3 has 16 amino acids. Germline V gene data show CDR1 as SGHNT and CDR2 as YYREEE (reference sequence). V was clipped by 0 bases and J by 0 bases, with 12 bases between them.